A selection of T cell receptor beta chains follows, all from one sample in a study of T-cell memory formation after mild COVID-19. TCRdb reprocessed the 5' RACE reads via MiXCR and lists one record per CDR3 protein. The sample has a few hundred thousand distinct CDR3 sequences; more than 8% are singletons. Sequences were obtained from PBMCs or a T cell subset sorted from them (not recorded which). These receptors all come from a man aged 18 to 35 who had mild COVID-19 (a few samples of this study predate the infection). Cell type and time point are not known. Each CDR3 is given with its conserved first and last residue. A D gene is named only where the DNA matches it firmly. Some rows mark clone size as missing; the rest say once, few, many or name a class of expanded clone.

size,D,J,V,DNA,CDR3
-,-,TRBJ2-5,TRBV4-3,TGCGCCAGCAGCCAAGATAAGGGGCTTCTCCCCCAGTACTTC,CASSQDKGLLPQYF
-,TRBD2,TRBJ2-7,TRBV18,TGTGCCAGCTCATCAATAGCGGGGGGGCCTTCCTACGAGCAGTACTTC,CASSSIAGGPSYEQYF
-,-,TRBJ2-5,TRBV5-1,TGCGCCAGCAGCTTGATGGCAGACCAAGAGACCCAGTACTTC,CASSLMADQETQYF
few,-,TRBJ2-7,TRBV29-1,TGCAGCGTTGCTCGGCCTCTCTCCTACGAGCAGTACTTC,CSVARPLSYEQYF
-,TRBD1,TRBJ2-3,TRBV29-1,TGCAGCGCCGGGACAGGTAGCACAGATACGCAGTATTTT,CSAGTGSTDTQYF
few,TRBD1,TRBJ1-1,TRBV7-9,TGTGCCAGCAGCAACCGCCGGGACAGGGGGCCGGGGACTGAAGCTTTCTTT,CASSNRRDRGPGTEAFF
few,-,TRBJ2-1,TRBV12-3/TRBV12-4,TGTGCCAGCTCCGGTGGGGGGAACAATGAGCAGTTCTTC,CASSGGGNNEQFF
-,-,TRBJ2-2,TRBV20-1,TGCAGTGCAGGACCGGGGCCGAACACCGGGGAGCTGTTTTTT,CSAGPGPNTGELFF
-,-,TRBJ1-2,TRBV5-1,TGCGCCAGCAGCCCGGGGGGAAGCCTTAACTATGGCTACACCTTC,CASSPGGSLNYGYTF
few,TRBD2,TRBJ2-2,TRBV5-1,TGCGCCAGCAGCTTGGGACTAGCAAAGAACACCGGGGAGCTGTTTTTT,CASSLGLAKNTGELFF
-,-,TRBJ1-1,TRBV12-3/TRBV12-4,TGTGCCAGCAGTTTTAACGGGGCCACTGAAGCTTTCTTT,CASSFNGATEAFF
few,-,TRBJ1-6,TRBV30,TGTGCCTGGAGTGTGATGGGACGGAATAATTCACCCCTCCACTTT,CAWSVMGRNNSPLHF
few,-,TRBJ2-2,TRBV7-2,TGTGCCAGCAGCTTATCCCCCGCAGCGAACACCGGGGAGCTGTTTTTT,CASSLSPAANTGELFF
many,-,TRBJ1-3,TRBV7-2,TGTGCCAGCAGCTTGATACCAGGGAACACCATATATTTT,CASSLIPGNTIYF
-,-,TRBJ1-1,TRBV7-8,TGTGCCAGCAGCTTAGGACCGCAGAGGGCTGAAGCTTTCTTT,CASSLGPQRAEAFF
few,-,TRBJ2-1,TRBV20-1,TGCAGTGCTCCTCCCGGGGGCTACTACAATGAGCAGTTCTTC,CSAPPGGYYNEQFF
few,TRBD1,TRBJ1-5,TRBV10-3,TGTGCCATCAGTGAGTCTCTAGACAGGGCTCATCAGCCCCAGCATTTT,CAISESLDRAHQPQHF
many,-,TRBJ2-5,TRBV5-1,TGCGCCAGCAGTCAGGACCAAGAGACCCAGTACTTC,CASSQDQETQYF
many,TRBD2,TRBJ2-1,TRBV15,TGTGCCACCAGCAGAGAGAGCGGGGGGGCCTACAATGAGCAGTTCTTC,CATSRESGGAYNEQFF
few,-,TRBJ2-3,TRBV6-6,TGTGCCAGCAGTTACGCTCACATGCAGGGGTTTGACACAGATACGCAGTATTTT,CASSYAHMQGFDTDTQYF
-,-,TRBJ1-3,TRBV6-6,TGTGCCGTCCGGCCCCTCTCTGGAAACACCATATATTTT,CAVRPLSGNTIYF
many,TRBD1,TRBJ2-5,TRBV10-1,TGCGCCAGCAGTCGGACAGGAGAAGAGACCCAGTACTTC,CASSRTGEETQYF
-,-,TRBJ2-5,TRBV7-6,TGTGCCAGCAGCCAGACACACCAAGAGACCCAGTACTTC,CASSQTHQETQYF
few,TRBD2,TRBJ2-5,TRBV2,TGTGCCAGCAGCCCGACTAGCCCGGAGACCCAGTACTTC,CASSPTSPETQYF
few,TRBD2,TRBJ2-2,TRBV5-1,TGCGCCAGTGGAGGGTCACTAGCGGGGCCCGGGGAGCTGTTTTTT,CASGGSLAGPGELFF
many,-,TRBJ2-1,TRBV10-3,TGTGCCATCAGTCAGACTGAGCCCGGCGAGCAGTTCTTC,CAISQTEPGEQFF